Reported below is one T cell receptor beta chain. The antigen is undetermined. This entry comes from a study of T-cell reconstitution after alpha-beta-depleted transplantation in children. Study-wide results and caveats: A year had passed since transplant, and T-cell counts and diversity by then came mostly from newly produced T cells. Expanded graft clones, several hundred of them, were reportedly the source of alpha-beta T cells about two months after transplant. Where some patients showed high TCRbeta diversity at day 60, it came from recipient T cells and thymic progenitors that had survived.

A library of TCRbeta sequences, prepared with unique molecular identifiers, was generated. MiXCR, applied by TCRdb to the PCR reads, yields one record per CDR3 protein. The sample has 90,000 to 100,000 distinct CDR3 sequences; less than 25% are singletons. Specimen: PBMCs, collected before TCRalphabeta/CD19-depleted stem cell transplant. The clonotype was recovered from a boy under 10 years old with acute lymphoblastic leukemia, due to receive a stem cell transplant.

CDR3: CASATGGLNTEAFF. The CDR3 region has the DNA TGTGCCAGCGCGACAGGGGGCTTAAACACTGAAGCTTTCTTT. This chain joins TRBV28 and TRBJ1-1, with TRBD1 matching 10 bases. Germline CDR1 and CDR2: MDHEN and SYDVKM. V dropped 8 bases and J dropped 2; count of bases not matched to a gene: 5. This CDR3 is built from 14 residues. Using reference TRBV28 and TRBJ1-1 for the parts outside the CDR3, the full variable domain is DVKVTQSSRYLVKRTGEKVFLECVQDMDHENMFWYRQDPGLGLRLIYFSYDVKMKEKGDIPEGYSVSREKKERFSLILESASTNQTSMYLCASATGGLNTEAFFGQGTRLTVV.